The present TCR beta chain was sequenced within a study of blood T cell repertoires in COVID-19. V lost 4 bases to trimming and J lost 0 bases, with 13 bases between them. Germline loops: CDR1 SNHLY, CDR2 FYNNEI. The CDR3 is 16 residues long. The data were produced by immunoSEQ multiplex PCR, yet TCRdb's version contains in-frame clones alone and is incomplete. The data hold about 120,000 clones, with around nine tenths observed a single time. The gene calls are TRBV2 and TRBJ1-3; TRBD1 might be the D (5 bases). Input material: peripheral blood. The TCR comes from a woman in her 70s with COVID-19, enrolled during active disease. CDR3 amino acids: CASSVWRDSSGNTIYF. The DNA of the CDR3 is TGTGCCAGCAGTGTTTGGCGTGACAGCTCTGGAAACACCATATATTTT.